The entry that follows covers one TCR beta chain sequence. Authors' methods: For nucleated cells, counts were estimated from reference gene primer amplification. TCRdb keeps only in-frame clones here, not all; method: immunoSEQ multiplex PCR. Clonal size and the V and J genes are those of that table, whereas D and trimming came from the DNA. The sample lists about 200,000 clones, around 80% occurring once. The V end was cut by 0 bases, the J end by 4 bases, with 12 bases between. CDR3 length: 16 amino acids. Germline V gene lookup returns CDR1 LNHNV and CDR2 YYDKDF (reference sequence). The data were obtained in a study of blood T cell repertoires in COVID-19. Study-level background: Whether acute or convalescent, the COVID-19 samples came from the United States, Italy and Spain. T cells, B-cell-depleted T cells, or PBMCs provided the cDNA or gDNA that served as material.

This TCR derives from a human donor with acute or convalescent COVID-19. The donor label of this sample is uncertain. Sequencing was carried out using peripheral blood. The chain uses TRBV15 and TRBJ2-2; D unresolved. The CDR3 sequence is CATSRDRVYPTGELFF. The CDR3 DNA reads as TGTGCCACCAGCAGAGACCGGGTTTACCCCACCGGGGAGCTGTTTTTT.